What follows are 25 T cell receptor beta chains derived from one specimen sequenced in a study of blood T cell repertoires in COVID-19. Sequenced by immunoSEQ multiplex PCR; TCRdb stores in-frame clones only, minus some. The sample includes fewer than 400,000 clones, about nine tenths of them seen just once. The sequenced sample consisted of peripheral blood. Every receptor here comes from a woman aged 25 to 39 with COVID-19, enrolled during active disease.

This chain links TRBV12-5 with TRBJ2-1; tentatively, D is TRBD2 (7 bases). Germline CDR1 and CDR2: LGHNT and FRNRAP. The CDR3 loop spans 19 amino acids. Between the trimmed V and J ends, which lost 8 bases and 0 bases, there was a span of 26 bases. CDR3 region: CASPPEGGGPLRSYNEQFF. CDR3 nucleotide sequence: TGTGCTAGTCCCCCCGAGGGGGGGGGCCCCCTTCGCTCCTACAATGAGCAGTTCTTC.

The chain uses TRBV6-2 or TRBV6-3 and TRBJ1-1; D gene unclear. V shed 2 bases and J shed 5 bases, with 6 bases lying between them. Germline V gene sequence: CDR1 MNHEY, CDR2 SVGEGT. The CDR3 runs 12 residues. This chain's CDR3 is CASSYLRTEAFF. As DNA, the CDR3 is TGTGCCAGCAGTTACCTACGGACTGAAGCTTTCTTT.

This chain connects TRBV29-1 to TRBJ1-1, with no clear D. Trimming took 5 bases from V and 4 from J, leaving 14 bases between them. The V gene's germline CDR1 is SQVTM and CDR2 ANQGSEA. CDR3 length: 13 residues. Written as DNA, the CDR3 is TGCAGCGTTCGGAGGGCTGTCAGCACTGAAGCTTTCTTT. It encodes CSVRRAVSTEAFF.

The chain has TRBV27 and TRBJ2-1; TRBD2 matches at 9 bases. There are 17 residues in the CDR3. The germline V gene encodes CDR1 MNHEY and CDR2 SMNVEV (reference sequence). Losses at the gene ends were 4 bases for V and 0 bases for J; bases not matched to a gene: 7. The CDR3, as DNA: TGTGCCAGCAGTTGGAGTAGCGGGGGCCTCTCCTACAATGAGCAGTTCTTC. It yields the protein CASSWSSGGLSYNEQFF.

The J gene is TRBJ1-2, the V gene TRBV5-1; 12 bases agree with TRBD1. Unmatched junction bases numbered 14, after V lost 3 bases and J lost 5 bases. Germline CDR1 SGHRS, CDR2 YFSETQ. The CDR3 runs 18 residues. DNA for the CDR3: TGCGCCAGCAGCTGGACCGGGACAGGGGGCCGATTAAGATATGGCTACACCTTC. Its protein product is CASSWTGTGGRLRYGYTF.

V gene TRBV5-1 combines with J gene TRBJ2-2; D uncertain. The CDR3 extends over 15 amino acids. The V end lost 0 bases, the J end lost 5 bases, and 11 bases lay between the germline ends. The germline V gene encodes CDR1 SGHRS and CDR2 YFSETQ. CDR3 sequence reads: CASSLGDLRTGELFF. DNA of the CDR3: TGCGCCAGCAGCTTGGGAGACCTGAGGACCGGGGAGCTGTTTTTT.

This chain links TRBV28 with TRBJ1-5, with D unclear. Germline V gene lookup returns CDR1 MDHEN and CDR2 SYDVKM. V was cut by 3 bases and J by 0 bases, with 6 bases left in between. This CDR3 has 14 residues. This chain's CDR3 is CASSFRDSNQPQHF. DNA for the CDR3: TGTGCCAGCAGTTTCCGGGATAGCAATCAGCCCCAGCATTTT.

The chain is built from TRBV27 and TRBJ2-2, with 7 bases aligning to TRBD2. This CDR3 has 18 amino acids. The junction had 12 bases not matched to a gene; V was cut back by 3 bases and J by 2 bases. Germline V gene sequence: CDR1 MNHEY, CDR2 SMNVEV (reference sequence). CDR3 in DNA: TGTGCCAGCAGTTTCATTCCCGGGGGGACCCAAAACACCGGGGAGCTGTTTTTT. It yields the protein CASSFIPGGTQNTGELFF.

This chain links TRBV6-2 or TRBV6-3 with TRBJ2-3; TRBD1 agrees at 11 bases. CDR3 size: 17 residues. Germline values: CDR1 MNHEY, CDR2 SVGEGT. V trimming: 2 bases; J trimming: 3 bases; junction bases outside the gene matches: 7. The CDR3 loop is CASSYAPGQGGTDTQYF. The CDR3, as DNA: TGTGCCAGCAGTTACGCTCCGGGACAGGGGGGAACAGATACGCAGTATTTT.

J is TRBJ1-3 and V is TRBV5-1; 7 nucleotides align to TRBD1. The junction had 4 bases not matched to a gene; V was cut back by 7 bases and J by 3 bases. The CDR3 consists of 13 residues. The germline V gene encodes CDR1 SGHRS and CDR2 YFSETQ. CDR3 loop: CASQGGGGNTIYF. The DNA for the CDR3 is TGCGCCAGCCAAGGGGGCGGTGGAAACACCATATATTTT.

CDR3 bases: TGTGCCAGCAGCCAAGATTTAGGGACTAGCGGGGGGGAAAACACCGGGGAGCTGTTTTTT. Translating it yields CASSQDLGTSGGENTGELFF. The chain joins TRBV3-1 (or the pseudogene TRBV3-2) to TRBJ2-2, with TRBD2 matching 16 bases. The CDR3 runs 20 residues. The trim removed 0 bases at V and 2 bases at J, leaving 6 bases unmatched. The V gene's germline CDR1 is LGHDT and CDR2 YNNKEL (reference sequence).

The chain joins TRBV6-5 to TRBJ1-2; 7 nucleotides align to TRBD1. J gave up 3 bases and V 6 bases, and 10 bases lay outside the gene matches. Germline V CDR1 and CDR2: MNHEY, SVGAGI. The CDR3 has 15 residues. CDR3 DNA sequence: TGTGCCAGCAGACCCATCGACAGGGACCACTATGGCTACACCTTC. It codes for CASRPIDRDHYGYTF.

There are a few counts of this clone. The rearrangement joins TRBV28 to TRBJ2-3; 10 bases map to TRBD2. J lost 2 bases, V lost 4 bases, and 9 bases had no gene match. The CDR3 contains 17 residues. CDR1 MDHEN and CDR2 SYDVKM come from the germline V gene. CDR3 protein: CASSSPFGLADTDTQYF. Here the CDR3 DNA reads TGTGCCAGCAGTTCCCCATTCGGACTAGCGGACACAGATACGCAGTATTTT.

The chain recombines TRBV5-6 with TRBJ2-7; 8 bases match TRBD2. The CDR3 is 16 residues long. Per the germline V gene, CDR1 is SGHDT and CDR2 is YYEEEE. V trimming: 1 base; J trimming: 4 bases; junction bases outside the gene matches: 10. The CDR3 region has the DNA TGTGCCAGCAGCTTGTACCAGCGGGGGCCAATTTACGAGCAGTACGTC. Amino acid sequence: CASSLYQRGPIYEQYV.

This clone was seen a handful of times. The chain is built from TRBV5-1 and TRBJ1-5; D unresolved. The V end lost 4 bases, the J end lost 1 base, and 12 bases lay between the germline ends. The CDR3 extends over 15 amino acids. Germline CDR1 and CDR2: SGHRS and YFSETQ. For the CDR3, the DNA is TGCGCCAGCAGCCCCGGGCCGGGGAGCAATCAGCCCCAGCATTTT. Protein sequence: CASSPGPGSNQPQHF.

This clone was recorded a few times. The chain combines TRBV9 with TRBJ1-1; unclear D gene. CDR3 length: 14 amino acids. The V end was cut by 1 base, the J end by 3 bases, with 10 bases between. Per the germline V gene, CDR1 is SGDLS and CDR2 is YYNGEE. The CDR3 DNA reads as TGTGCCAGCAGCGTATTGTCGTCCGACACTGAAGCTTTCTTT. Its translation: CASSVLSSDTEAFF.

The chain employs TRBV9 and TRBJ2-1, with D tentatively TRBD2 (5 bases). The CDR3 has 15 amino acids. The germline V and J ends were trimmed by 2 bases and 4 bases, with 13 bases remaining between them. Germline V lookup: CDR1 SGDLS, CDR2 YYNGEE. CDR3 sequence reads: CASSVGVSEYNEQFF. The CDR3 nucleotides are TGTGCCAGCAGCGTCGGGGTAAGCGAATACAATGAGCAGTTCTTC.

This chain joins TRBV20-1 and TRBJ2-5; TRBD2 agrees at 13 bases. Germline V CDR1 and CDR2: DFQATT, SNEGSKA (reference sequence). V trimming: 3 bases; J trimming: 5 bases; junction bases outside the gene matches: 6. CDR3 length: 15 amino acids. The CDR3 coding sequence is TGCAGTGCTAGTGATACTAGCGGGGGGGTGGAGACCCAGTACTTC. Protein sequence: CSASDTSGGVETQYF.

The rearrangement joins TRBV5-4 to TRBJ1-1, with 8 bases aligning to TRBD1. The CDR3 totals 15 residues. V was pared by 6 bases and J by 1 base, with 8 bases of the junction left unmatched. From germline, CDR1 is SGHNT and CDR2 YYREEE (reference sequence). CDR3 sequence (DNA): TGTGCCAGCAACCCGAAAGACAGGGGGAACACTGAAGCTTTCTTT. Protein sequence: CASNPKDRGNTEAFF. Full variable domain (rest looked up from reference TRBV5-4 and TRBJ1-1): ETGVTQSPTHLIKTRGQQVTLRCSSQSGHNTVSWYQQALGQGPQFIFQYYREEENGRGNFPPRFSGLQFPNYSSELNVNALELDDSALYLCASNPKDRGNTEAFFGQGTRLTVV.

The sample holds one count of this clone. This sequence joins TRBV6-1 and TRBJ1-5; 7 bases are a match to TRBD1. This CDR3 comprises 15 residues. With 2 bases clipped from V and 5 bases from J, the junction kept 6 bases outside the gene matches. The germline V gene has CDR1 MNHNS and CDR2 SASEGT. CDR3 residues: CASSESGDRHQPQHF. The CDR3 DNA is TGTGCCAGCAGTGAAAGTGGGGACAGACATCAGCCCCAGCATTTT.

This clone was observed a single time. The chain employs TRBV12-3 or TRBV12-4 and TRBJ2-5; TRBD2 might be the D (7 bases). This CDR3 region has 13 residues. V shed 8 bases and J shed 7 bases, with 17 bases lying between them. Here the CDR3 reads CASSYQGGGTQYF. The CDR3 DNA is TGTGCCAGCTCCTACCAGGGAGGGGGGACCCAGTACTTC.

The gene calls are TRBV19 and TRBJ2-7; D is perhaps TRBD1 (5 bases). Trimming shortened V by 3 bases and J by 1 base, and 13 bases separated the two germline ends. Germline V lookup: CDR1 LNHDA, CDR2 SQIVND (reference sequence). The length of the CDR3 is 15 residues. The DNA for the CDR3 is TGTGCCAGTAGTATGGGGCAGGTGGGGTCCTACGAGCAGTACTTC. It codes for CASSMGQVGSYEQYF.

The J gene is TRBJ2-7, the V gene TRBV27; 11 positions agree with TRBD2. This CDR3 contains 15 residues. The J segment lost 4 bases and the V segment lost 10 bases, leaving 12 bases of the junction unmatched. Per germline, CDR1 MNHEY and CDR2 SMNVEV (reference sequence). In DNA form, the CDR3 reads TGTGCCACCCGATTATATTCTAGCGGGGGGTACGAGCAGTACTTC. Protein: CATRLYSSGGYEQYF.

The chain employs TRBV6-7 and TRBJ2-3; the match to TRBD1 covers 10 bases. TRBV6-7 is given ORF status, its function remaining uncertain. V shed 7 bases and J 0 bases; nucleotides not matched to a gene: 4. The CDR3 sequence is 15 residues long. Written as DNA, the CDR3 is TGTGCCAGCACCCCGGGACAGGGGAGCACAGATACGCAGTATTTT. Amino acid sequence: CASTPGQGSTDTQYF.

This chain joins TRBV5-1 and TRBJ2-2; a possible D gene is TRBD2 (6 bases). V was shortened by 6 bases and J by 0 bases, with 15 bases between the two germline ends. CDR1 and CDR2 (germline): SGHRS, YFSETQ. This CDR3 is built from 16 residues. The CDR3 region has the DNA TGCGCCAGCACCGCCCTGGGGGGTACGAACACCGGGGAGCTGTTTTTT. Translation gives CASTALGGTNTGELFF.